This TCR beta chain was obtained from a study of read filtering for tumor transcriptome and immune sequencing. Overall study context: Among patients, 17 to 20 were male and about 15 female, aged 47 to 80 (mean around 66). R-ISS stage counts were 8 or 9 for I, approximately 15 for II, more than 5 for III.

With respect to this clonotype: Its antigen remains unknown. A much larger clone differs by one base, so this may be a read error. Lacking the conserved final phenylalanine or tryptophan, this CDR3 likely reflects a read error.

The library was built from roughly 400 ng RNA with molecular barcoded adaptors for alpha/delta and beta/gamma chains. TCRdb used MiXCR to reprocess the reads, holding one entry per CDR3 protein. The sample shows under 80,000 distinct CDR3 sequences, around 21% of them seen only once. Notes on the study in general: Roughly 82% of IR-seq clonotypes had a single read, yet these held around 4% of reads.

This TCR was sampled from a donor aged 40 or older with multiple myeloma. The sequenced sample was a population of CD138-negative cells sorted from bone marrow.

The CDR3 sequence is CASSMNTGELFS. The CDR3 nucleotides read TGCGCCAGCAGCATGAACACCGGGGAGCTGTTTTCT. The J gene is TRBJ2-2, the V gene TRBV5-1, with D unresolved. Trimming removed 4 bases from V and 1 base from J, with 2 bases in between. The CDR3 is made up of 12 amino acids. Germline V lookup: CDR1 SGHRS, CDR2 YFSETQ.